This TCR beta chain was recorded in a study of cytomegalovirus exposure and HLA in healthy donors. This cohort consisted of healthy bone marrow donors. Germline-derived CDR1 and CDR2 are MNHEY and SMNVEV (reference sequence). CDR3 length: 13 residues. Unmatched junction bases numbered 5, after V lost 8 bases and J lost 4 bases. PCR employed 60 Vbeta and 13 Jbeta primers. Libraries were prepared by immunoSEQ multiplex PCR; TCRdb keeps only in-frame clonotypes and omits some of them. The sample lists 130,000 or so clones, over 65% seen once, with 1.5% in the top ten. This chain connects TRBV27 to TRBJ2-1; 7 nucleotides match TRBD2. The sample taken for sequencing was PBMCs. The receptor comes from a man between 40 and 49 years old in good health and CMV-seronegative. The CDR3 protein is CASGRAGYNEQFF. In nucleotides, the CDR3 is TGTGCCAGCGGGAGGGCGGGGTACAATGAGCAGTTCTTC.